A single sample gave rise to the 8 T cell receptor beta chains below, sequenced in a study of vaccination and CD4 T cells after COVID-19. The Oncomine TCR Beta short-read assay was what sequenced the DNA obtained from cultured CD4+ T cells. TCRdb used MiXCR to reprocess the PCR reads, holding one entry per CDR3 protein. There are more than 13,000 distinct CDR3 sequences in the sample; 50% to 60% occur only once, and roughly 4.4% lies in the top ten. As to treatment: roughly 10-day PBMC culture with coronavirus spike peptide pools or control peptides (ViraFEST assay). These receptors are not linked to any known antigen. Sequencing used CD4+ T cells from blood, cultured in vitro, obtained before SARS-CoV-2 vaccination. Every receptor here comes from a human donor who had recovered from COVID-19.

This clonotype has a handful of counts. The gene calls are TRBV19 and TRBJ2-3; D gene ambiguous. V gave up 5 bases and J gave up 3 bases, with 9 bases separating them. Per the germline V gene, CDR1 is LNHDA and CDR2 is SQIVND (reference sequence). The CDR3 spans 13 residues. CDR3 bases: TGTGCCAGTAGTTATACTGTTACAGATACGCAGTATTTT. Its translation: CASSYTVTDTQYF.

The chain carries TRBV6-5 and TRBJ1-2, with 7 bases matching TRBD1. There are 13 residues in the CDR3. V lost 3 bases and J lost 6; bases outside the gene matches: 4. Germline CDR1 and CDR2: MNHEY and SVGAGI. The CDR3 bases are TGTGCCAGCAGTTATAGACAGGGTCATGGCTACACCTTC. This codes for CASSYRQGHGYTF.

The V gene is TRBV7-2, the J gene TRBJ2-3; D remains unclear. The germline V gene has CDR1 SGHTA and CDR2 FQGNSA. With 3 bases removed from V and 2 bases from J, the gap between germline ends came to 18 bases. This CDR3 is built from 17 residues. DNA of the CDR3: TGTGCCAGCAGCTTTAAGGTCGAGCGAGATTACACAGATACGCAGTATTTT. Protein: CASSFKVERDYTDTQYF. The full variable domain, with the rest looked up from reference TRBV7-2 and TRBJ2-3, is GAGVSQSPSNKVTEKGKDVELRCDPISGHTALYWYRQSLGQGLEFLIYFQGNSAPDKSGLPSDRFSAERTGGSVSTLTIQRTQQEDSAVYLCASSFKVERDYTDTQYFGPGTRLTVL.

The chain recombines TRBV2 with TRBJ1-3, with TRBD1 matching 7 bases. The CDR3 covers 14 residues. Unmatched junction bases numbered 9, after V lost 5 bases and J lost 8 bases. In germline, CDR1 is SNHLY, CDR2 FYNNEI. CDR3 DNA sequence: TGTGCCAGCAGTTCGCGACAGGGTTCGGACACCATATATTTT. Encoded protein: CASSSRQGSDTIYF.

This chain joins TRBV20-1 and TRBJ1-4; 8 nucleotides match TRBD1. J was trimmed by 8 bases and V by 3 bases; bases with no gene match: 8. This CDR3 contains 14 residues. Per the germline V gene, CDR1 is DFQATT and CDR2 is SNEGSKA (reference sequence). The CDR3, as DNA: TGCAGTGCTAGTAGGCAGGGGGCTGAAGAAAAACTGTTTTTT. Protein sequence: CSASRQGAEEKLFF.

The J gene is TRBJ2-3, the V gene TRBV27, with a tentative D call TRBD2 (5 bases). Per germline, CDR1 MNHEY and CDR2 SMNVEV (reference sequence). Trimming shortened V by 2 bases and J by 2 bases, and 14 bases separated the two germline ends. The CDR3 consists of 16 residues. CDR3 protein: CASSLAGGMFTDTQYF. The CDR3 DNA sequence: TGTGCCAGCAGTTTAGCGGGCGGAATGTTCACAGATACGCAGTATTTT.

This clonotype was observed a handful of times. V is TRBV6-1 and J is TRBJ1-6, with D unresolved. Germline assignment: CDR1 MNHNS and CDR2 SASEGT. The V and J ends lost 5 bases and 9 bases respectively, with 17 bases between them. This CDR3 is built from 15 residues. The CDR3 spells CASSSQTVAGSPLHF. Here the CDR3 DNA reads TGTGCCAGCAGTAGTCAGACGGTCGCAGGTTCACCCCTCCACTTT.

Only one count was recorded for this clonotype. The genes are TRBV19 and TRBJ1-6; D is unclear. The CDR3 runs 14 residues. Trimming took off 3 bases at V and 8 bases at J, with 11 bases between the two ends. Germline V gene data show CDR1 as LNHDA and CDR2 as SQIVND (reference sequence). This CDR3 is CASSITQAYSPLHF. Here the CDR3 DNA reads TGTGCCAGTAGTATTACGCAGGCGTATTCACCCCTCCACTTT.